These T cell receptor beta chains were read from a single sample in a study of blood T cell repertoires in COVID-19. Libraries were prepared by immunoSEQ multiplex PCR; TCRdb keeps only in-frame clonotypes and omits some of them. Of some 300,000 clones listed, over 75% are singletons. The sample was PBMCs or T cells enriched from blood (not recorded which). The receptors derive from a woman in her twenties or thirties who had recovered from COVID-19. The CDR3 runs from the conserved cysteine through the conserved F or W. Each record gives: V gene, J gene, D gene, clone size, CDR3 DNA, CDR3 protein. D genes are given only for firm matches. Only part of the rows carry a size: once, few, many, or a class if the clone is expanded.

v_call: TRBV10-1; j_call: TRBJ2-3; d_call: TRBD1; clone_size: .; cdr3_nt: TGCGCCAGCATCACGGGACAGGGGGATATTGAAACGCAGTATTTT; cdr3_aa: CASITGQGDIETQYF
v_call: TRBV2; j_call: TRBJ1-2; d_call: TRBD1; clone_size: .; cdr3_nt: TGTGCCAGCAGTGATCAGGACAGGGGAAACTATGGCTACACCTTC; cdr3_aa: CASSDQDRGNYGYTF
v_call: TRBV7-6; j_call: TRBJ2-5; d_call: TRBD1; clone_size: .; cdr3_nt: TGTGCCAGCAGCTTAGGGACAGGGCACCAAGAGACCCAGTACTTC; cdr3_aa: CASSLGTGHQETQYF
v_call: TRBV28; j_call: TRBJ2-1; d_call: .; clone_size: .; cdr3_nt: TGTGCCAGCAGTTTTCTCCGGGGACAATCATACAATGAGCAGTTCTTC; cdr3_aa: CASSFLRGQSYNEQFF
v_call: TRBV13; j_call: TRBJ2-2; d_call: .; clone_size: .; cdr3_nt: TGTGCCAGCAGCTTATCCCGGATCGGGACTCCCACCGGGGAGCTGTTTTTT; cdr3_aa: CASSLSRIGTPTGELFF
v_call: TRBV4-2; j_call: TRBJ1-5; d_call: .; clone_size: few; cdr3_nt: TGTGCCAGCAGCCAAGGGGGGGAGGGCAATCAGCCCCAGCATTTT; cdr3_aa: CASSQGGEGNQPQHF
v_call: TRBV10-1; j_call: TRBJ2-1; d_call: TRBD2; clone_size: .; cdr3_nt: TGCGCCAGCAGTGAGTTAGGACTAGCTCGTGAGCAGTTCTTC; cdr3_aa: CASSELGLAREQFF
v_call: TRBV5-1; j_call: TRBJ2-2; d_call: TRBD1; clone_size: .; cdr3_nt: TGCGCCAGCAGGCCCACAGGGGCCGGGGAGCTGTTTTTT; cdr3_aa: CASRPTGAGELFF
v_call: TRBV2; j_call: TRBJ2-2; d_call: TRBD1; clone_size: .; cdr3_nt: TGTGCCAGCAGTCCCAGACAGGGTAGGACCGGGGAGCTGTTTTTT; cdr3_aa: CASSPRQGRTGELFF
v_call: TRBV11-3; j_call: TRBJ2-1; d_call: TRBD2; clone_size: once; cdr3_nt: TGTGCCAGCAGCTTAGAAACTCTAGCGGCTTCCGACAATGAGCAGTTCTTC; cdr3_aa: CASSLETLAASDNEQFF
v_call: TRBV9; j_call: TRBJ1-4; d_call: TRBD1; clone_size: .; cdr3_nt: TGTGCCAGCAGCGCAGGGACAGGAGATGAAAAACTGTTTTTT; cdr3_aa: CASSAGTGDEKLFF
v_call: TRBV5-1; j_call: TRBJ1-6; d_call: TRBD1; clone_size: .; cdr3_nt: TGCGCCAGCAGCTTGTGGAACAGGGGGTCCTATAATTCACCCCTCCACTTT; cdr3_aa: CASSLWNRGSYNSPLHF
v_call: TRBV29-1; j_call: TRBJ2-1; d_call: .; clone_size: .; cdr3_nt: TGCAGCGTTGGGAGGACTCTTTCCTACAATGAGCAGTTCTTC; cdr3_aa: CSVGRTLSYNEQFF
v_call: TRBV3-1/TRBV3-2; j_call: TRBJ2-1; d_call: .; clone_size: .; cdr3_nt: TGTGCCAGCAGCCCCGACAGGGAGGACAATGAGCAGTTCTTC; cdr3_aa: CASSPDREDNEQFF
v_call: TRBV24-1; j_call: TRBJ2-2; d_call: TRBD1; clone_size: .; cdr3_nt: TGTGCCACCAGTGATTCGGGACAGGGGGTAGGGGAGCTGTTTTTT; cdr3_aa: CATSDSGQGVGELFF
v_call: TRBV28; j_call: TRBJ2-2; d_call: .; clone_size: few; cdr3_nt: TGTGCCAGCAGTTACAGGAACACCGGGGAGCTGTTTTTT; cdr3_aa: CASSYRNTGELFF
v_call: TRBV7-3; j_call: TRBJ1-5; d_call: TRBD1; clone_size: .; cdr3_nt: TGTGCCAGCAGCTCAATAGGGGGCCTGAGCAATCAGCCCCAGCATTTT; cdr3_aa: CASSSIGGLSNQPQHF
v_call: TRBV5-6; j_call: TRBJ2-1; d_call: .; clone_size: few; cdr3_nt: TGTGCCAGCAGCTTGGCCAGGGCAGGAATCGATGAGCAGTTCTTC; cdr3_aa: CASSLARAGIDEQFF
v_call: TRBV11-1; j_call: TRBJ2-3; d_call: .; clone_size: few; cdr3_nt: TGTGCCAGCAGCTTCCCGGGGGATTCGGATACGCAGTATTTT; cdr3_aa: CASSFPGDSDTQYF
v_call: TRBV9; j_call: TRBJ2-6; d_call: .; clone_size: once; cdr3_nt: TGTGCCAGCAGCTTTCGACAGTCAGGCACTGGGGCCAACGTCCTGACTTTC; cdr3_aa: CASSFRQSGTGANVLTF
v_call: TRBV5-1; j_call: TRBJ1-6; d_call: TRBD1; clone_size: .; cdr3_nt: TGCGCCAGCAGCCCGACAGGGGACCCAAATTCACCCCTCCACTTT; cdr3_aa: CASSPTGDPNSPLHF
v_call: TRBV19; j_call: TRBJ1-2; d_call: .; clone_size: .; cdr3_nt: TGTGCCAGTAGCTCAGGTGGCAGCTATGGCTACACCTTC; cdr3_aa: CASSSGGSYGYTF
v_call: TRBV5-1; j_call: TRBJ2-1; d_call: .; clone_size: .; cdr3_nt: TGCGCCAGCAGCTTGGCCGAGTTATCGGGGGTCAGTGAGCAGTTCTTC; cdr3_aa: CASSLAELSGVSEQFF
v_call: TRBV9; j_call: TRBJ2-1; d_call: TRBD2; clone_size: once; cdr3_nt: TGTGCCAGCAGCGTCGGGACTAGCGCCAGCAATGAGCAGTTCTTC; cdr3_aa: CASSVGTSASNEQFF
v_call: TRBV11-3; j_call: TRBJ2-5; d_call: .; clone_size: .; cdr3_nt: TGTGCCAGCAGCTTTGCGTGGCGGAGGACCCAGTACTTC; cdr3_aa: CASSFAWRRTQYF
v_call: TRBV2; j_call: TRBJ2-2; d_call: TRBD1; clone_size: .; cdr3_nt: TGTGCCAGCAGCCGGGACAGGGGGCTTATCGGGGAGCTGTTTTTT; cdr3_aa: CASSRDRGLIGELFF
v_call: TRBV28; j_call: TRBJ2-7; d_call: TRBD1; clone_size: .; cdr3_nt: TGTGCCAGCAGCCTGAGACGGACAGGGTACGAGCAGTACTTC; cdr3_aa: CASSLRRTGYEQYF
v_call: TRBV15; j_call: TRBJ2-6; d_call: .; clone_size: .; cdr3_nt: TGTGCCACCAGCAGAGATTTATCTGGGGCCAACGTCCTGACTTTC; cdr3_aa: CATSRDLSGANVLTF
v_call: TRBV7-2; j_call: TRBJ2-2; d_call: TRBD2; clone_size: once; cdr3_nt: TGTGCCAGCAGCCCAAGAGGACTAGCTCGGGACGGGGAGCTGTTTTTT; cdr3_aa: CASSPRGLARDGELFF
v_call: TRBV28; j_call: TRBJ2-1; d_call: TRBD2; clone_size: .; cdr3_nt: TGTGCCAGCAGCTACAAGGCGGGAGGGCGTAATGAGCAGTTCTTC; cdr3_aa: CASSYKAGGRNEQFF
v_call: TRBV9; j_call: TRBJ1-4; d_call: .; clone_size: .; cdr3_nt: TGTGCCAGCAGCGTAGAGGCCAACAGCGGGGCTTATGAAAAACTGTTTTTT; cdr3_aa: CASSVEANSGAYEKLFF
v_call: TRBV11-3; j_call: TRBJ2-1; d_call: TRBD2; clone_size: .; cdr3_nt: TGTGCCAGCAGCTTAGGGGCGGGAGGTCCCAATGAGCAGTTCTTC; cdr3_aa: CASSLGAGGPNEQFF
v_call: TRBV4-3; j_call: TRBJ2-3; d_call: .; clone_size: .; cdr3_nt: TGCGCCAGCAGCCCAGCGGGCTCCACAGATACGCAGTATTTT; cdr3_aa: CASSPAGSTDTQYF
v_call: TRBV7-3; j_call: TRBJ1-5; d_call: .; clone_size: .; cdr3_nt: TGTGCCAGCAGCTTAAGTCCTCTCGCCGGGAGTTTCAATCAGCCCCAGCATTTT; cdr3_aa: CASSLSPLAGSFNQPQHF
v_call: TRBV24-1; j_call: TRBJ2-1; d_call: TRBD2; clone_size: .; cdr3_nt: TGTGCCACCAGTGAGACCGGGACTAGATACAATGAGCAGTTCTTC; cdr3_aa: CATSETGTRYNEQFF
v_call: TRBV2; j_call: TRBJ1-3; d_call: .; clone_size: once; cdr3_nt: TGTGCCAGCAGTGAATTGGGAGAGGCTGGAAACACCATATATTTT; cdr3_aa: CASSELGEAGNTIYF
v_call: TRBV18; j_call: TRBJ2-7; d_call: .; clone_size: once; cdr3_nt: TGTGCCAGCTCACCACAGGCGGGAACTTACGAGCAGTACTTC; cdr3_aa: CASSPQAGTYEQYF
v_call: TRBV4-3; j_call: TRBJ2-1; d_call: TRBD2; clone_size: .; cdr3_nt: TGCGCCAGCAGCCCGAGATTGGCTAGCGGGGTAGTTTCCTACAATGAGCAGTTCTTC; cdr3_aa: CASSPRLASGVVSYNEQFF
v_call: TRBV7-9; j_call: TRBJ1-1; d_call: .; clone_size: .; cdr3_nt: TGTGCCAGCAGCCACGTATTTCGGGGTCGGACTGAAGCTTTCTTT; cdr3_aa: CASSHVFRGRTEAFF
v_call: TRBV5-1; j_call: TRBJ2-7; d_call: TRBD2; clone_size: .; cdr3_nt: TGCGCCAGCAGGGCTCGGGAGGGTATCTCCGAGCAGTACTTC; cdr3_aa: CASRAREGISEQYF
v_call: TRBV9; j_call: TRBJ2-3; d_call: TRBD2; clone_size: .; cdr3_nt: TGTGCCAGCAGCTCTAGCGGGGGGTCTAGCACAGATACGCAGTATTTT; cdr3_aa: CASSSSGGSSTDTQYF
v_call: TRBV11-2; j_call: TRBJ2-7; d_call: .; clone_size: few; cdr3_nt: TGTGCCAGCAGCTTAGACGGTTGGACAGACTACGAGCAGTACTTC; cdr3_aa: CASSLDGWTDYEQYF
v_call: TRBV7-2; j_call: TRBJ1-2; d_call: TRBD1; clone_size: .; cdr3_nt: TGTGCCAGCAGCTTTGGGACAGGGGCTTCTAACTATGGCTACACCTTC; cdr3_aa: CASSFGTGASNYGYTF
v_call: TRBV7-6; j_call: TRBJ1-5; d_call: .; clone_size: .; cdr3_nt: TGTGCCAGCAGCTTAGTTAAGGGGCGCAATCAGCCCCAGCATTTT; cdr3_aa: CASSLVKGRNQPQHF
v_call: TRBV28; j_call: TRBJ1-1; d_call: TRBD1; clone_size: .; cdr3_nt: TGTGCCAGCAGTTTGGTACAGGGGCGCACTGAAGCTTTCTTT; cdr3_aa: CASSLVQGRTEAFF
v_call: TRBV30; j_call: TRBJ1-1; d_call: .; clone_size: .; cdr3_nt: TGTGCCTGGAGTGTACCGGGGGGCACTGAAGCTTTCTTT; cdr3_aa: CAWSVPGGTEAFF
v_call: TRBV7-3; j_call: TRBJ2-7; d_call: .; clone_size: .; cdr3_nt: TGTGCCAGCAGCATAACGCCCGGGTTAGCAACCTCCGAGCAGTACTTC; cdr3_aa: CASSITPGLATSEQYF
v_call: TRBV27; j_call: TRBJ2-7; d_call: TRBD1; clone_size: .; cdr3_nt: TGTGCCAGCAGGTCCTTCAGGGGGCGGAGGACCTACGAGCAGTACTTC; cdr3_aa: CASRSFRGRRTYEQYF
v_call: TRBV4-3; j_call: TRBJ1-2; d_call: TRBD1; clone_size: .; cdr3_nt: TGCGCCAGCAGCCAAGATCGCTTACAGGGGGTGGAAGGCTACACCTTC; cdr3_aa: CASSQDRLQGVEGYTF
v_call: TRBV7-9; j_call: TRBJ2-7; d_call: TRBD2; clone_size: .; cdr3_nt: TGTGCCAGCAGCACACAAGGGACTAACCTCTACGAGCAGTACTTC; cdr3_aa: CASSTQGTNLYEQYF
v_call: TRBV27; j_call: TRBJ1-1; d_call: .; clone_size: .; cdr3_nt: TGTGCCAGCAGTGCCATCAGGATTAGGAAAGGTACTGAAGCTTTCTTT; cdr3_aa: CASSAIRIRKGTEAFF
v_call: TRBV28; j_call: TRBJ2-7; d_call: .; clone_size: .; cdr3_nt: TGTGCCAGCAGTTTATTCGGCAGGTCTCCCTACGAGCAGTACTTC; cdr3_aa: CASSLFGRSPYEQYF
v_call: TRBV9; j_call: TRBJ1-2; d_call: .; clone_size: .; cdr3_nt: TGTGCCAGCAGCGTAGCCTTGGACATAAGTAACTATGGCTACACCTTC; cdr3_aa: CASSVALDISNYGYTF